One TCR beta chain is described in this entry. This entry is derived from a study of blood T cell repertoires in COVID-19. Study-level background: The United States, Italy and Spain were the sources of the acute and convalescent COVID-19 samples. Sources were T cells, B-cell-depleted T cells, or PBMCs; the material itself was cDNA or gDNA.

Authors' analysis steps: Cell counts per sample came from amplifying reference gene primers. This table comes from immunoSEQ multiplex PCR, and its TCRdb copy is limited to in-frame clones, with some not included. The V and J calls and clone size come from that table; D and trimming were worked out from the DNA. Of some 120,000 clones in the sample, 80% to 90% were seen once. Sample: peripheral blood. The sequence was obtained from a man aged 65 to 79 with active or convalescent COVID-19.

CDR3 amino acids: CASIDGVPGQKNTEAFF. CDR3 sequence (DNA): TGTGCCAGCATAGATGGGGTCCCGGGACAGAAGAACACTGAAGCTTTCTTT. The chain employs TRBV7-8 and TRBJ1-1; TRBD1 matches 7 bases. Trimming at V came to 7 bases and at J to 1 base, leaving 15 bases not matched to a gene. Per the germline V gene, CDR1 is SGHVS and CDR2 is FQNEAQ. CDR3 length: 17 residues.